This T cell receptor beta chain was identified during a study of HIV-infected patients and healthy controls. Roughly three months, about 14 weeks, into antiretroviral therapy, follow-up blood was collected. The repertoire came from unfractionated whole blood and reflected all unsorted peripheral T cells. About 500 ng RNA was reverse transcribed with alpha and beta constant-region primers. Separate chain-specific third strand synthesis with multiplexing indices produced the alpha and beta libraries. Each CDR3 protein gets one entry after TCRdb re-called the 5' RACE reads with MiXCR. Among roughly 18,000 distinct CDR3 sequences listed, 8% to 10% were seen once. This clonotype was counted many times. The CDR3 is 18 residues long. The germline gives CDR1 SGHVS, CDR2 FQNEAQ. V trimming: 4 bases; J trimming: 5 bases; junction bases outside the gene matches: 12.

The rearrangement joins TRBV7-8 to TRBJ2-7, with 15 positions matching TRBD2. The sequence was obtained from an adult with HIV infection. The sample in question was blood, obtained during antiretroviral therapy. Here the CDR3 DNA reads TGTGCCAGCAGCTGGGATCCTCGGACTAGCGGGAGGGGGGACGAGCAGTACTTC. Its translation is CASSWDPRTSGRGDEQYF.